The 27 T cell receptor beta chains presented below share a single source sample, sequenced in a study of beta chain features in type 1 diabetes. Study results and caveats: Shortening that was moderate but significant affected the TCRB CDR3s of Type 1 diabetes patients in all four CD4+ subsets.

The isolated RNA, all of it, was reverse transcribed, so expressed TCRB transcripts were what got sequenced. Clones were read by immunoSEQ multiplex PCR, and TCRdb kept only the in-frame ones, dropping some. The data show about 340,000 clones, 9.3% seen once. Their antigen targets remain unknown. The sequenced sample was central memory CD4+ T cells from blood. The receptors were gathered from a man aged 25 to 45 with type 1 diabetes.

CDR3 nucleotides: TGCGCCAGCAGCTTCCGCGGGGACAATGAGCAGTTCTTC. Its protein is CASSFRGDNEQFF. The rearrangement links TRBV5-1 to TRBJ2-1, with D possibly matching TRBD2 (6 bases). The germline gives CDR1 SGHRS, CDR2 YFSETQ. The CDR3 totals 13 residues. The ends were cut back, 2 bases at V and 5 bases at J, with 8 bases in the middle.

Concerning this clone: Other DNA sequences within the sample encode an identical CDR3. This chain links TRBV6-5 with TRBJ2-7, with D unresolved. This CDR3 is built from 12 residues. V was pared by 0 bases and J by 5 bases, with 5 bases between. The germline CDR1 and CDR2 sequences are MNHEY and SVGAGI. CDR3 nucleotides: TGTGCCAGCAGTTACTCCGGCCACGAGCAGTACTTC. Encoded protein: CASSYSGHEQYF.

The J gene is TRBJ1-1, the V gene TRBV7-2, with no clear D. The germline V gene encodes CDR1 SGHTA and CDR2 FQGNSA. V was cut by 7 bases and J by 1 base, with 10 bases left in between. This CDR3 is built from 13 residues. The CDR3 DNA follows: TGTGCCAGCACCAGACCGGGGAACACTGAAGCTTTCTTT. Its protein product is CASTRPGNTEAFF.

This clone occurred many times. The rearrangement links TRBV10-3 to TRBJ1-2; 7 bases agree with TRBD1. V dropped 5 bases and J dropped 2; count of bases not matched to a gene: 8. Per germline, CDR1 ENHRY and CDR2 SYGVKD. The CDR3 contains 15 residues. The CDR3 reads CAISPQGVGNYGYTF. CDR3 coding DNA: TGTGCCATCAGTCCCCAGGGGGTCGGCAACTATGGCTACACCTTC.

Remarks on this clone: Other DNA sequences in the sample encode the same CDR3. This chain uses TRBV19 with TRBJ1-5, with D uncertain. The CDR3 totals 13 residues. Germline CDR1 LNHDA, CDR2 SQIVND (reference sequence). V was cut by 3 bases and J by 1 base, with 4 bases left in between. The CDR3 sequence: CASSIQSNQPQHF. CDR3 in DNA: TGTGCCAGTAGTATCCAAAGCAATCAGCCCCAGCATTTT.

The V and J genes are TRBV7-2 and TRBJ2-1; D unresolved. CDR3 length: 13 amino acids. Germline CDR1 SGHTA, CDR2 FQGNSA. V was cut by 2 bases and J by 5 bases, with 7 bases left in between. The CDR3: CASSLQQNNEQFF. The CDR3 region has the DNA TGTGCCAGCAGCTTACAACAGAACAATGAGCAGTTCTTC.

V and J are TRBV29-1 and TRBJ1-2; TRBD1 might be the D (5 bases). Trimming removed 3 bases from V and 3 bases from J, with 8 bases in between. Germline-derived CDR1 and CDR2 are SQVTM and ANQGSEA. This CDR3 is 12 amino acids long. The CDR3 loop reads CSVEDNDYGYTF. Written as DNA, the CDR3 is TGCAGCGTTGAGGACAACGACTATGGCTACACCTTC.

For the CDR3, the DNA is TGTGCCAGCAGCCGCTTAGCGGGGGGGCCGAGCACAGATACGCAGTATTTT. Protein product: CASSRLAGGPSTDTQYF. This chain connects TRBV7-2 to TRBJ2-3; the match to TRBD2 covers 11 bases. The germline CDR1 and CDR2 sequences are SGHTA and FQGNSA. The CDR3 is made up of 17 amino acids. V was clipped by 5 bases and J by 0 bases; unmatched bases: 7.

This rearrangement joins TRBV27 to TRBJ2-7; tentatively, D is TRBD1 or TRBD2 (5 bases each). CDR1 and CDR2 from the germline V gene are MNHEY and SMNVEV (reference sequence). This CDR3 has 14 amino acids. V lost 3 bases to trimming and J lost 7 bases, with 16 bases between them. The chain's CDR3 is CASSFERTLPEQYF. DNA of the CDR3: TGTGCCAGCAGTTTTGAGCGGACACTCCCTGAGCAGTACTTC.

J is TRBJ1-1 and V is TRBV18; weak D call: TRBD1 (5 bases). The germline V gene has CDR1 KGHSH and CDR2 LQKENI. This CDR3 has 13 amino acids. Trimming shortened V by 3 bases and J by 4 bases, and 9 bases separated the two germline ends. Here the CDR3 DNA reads TGTGCCAGCTCACCGTCGCAGGGCACTGAAGCTTTCTTT. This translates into CASSPSQGTEAFF.

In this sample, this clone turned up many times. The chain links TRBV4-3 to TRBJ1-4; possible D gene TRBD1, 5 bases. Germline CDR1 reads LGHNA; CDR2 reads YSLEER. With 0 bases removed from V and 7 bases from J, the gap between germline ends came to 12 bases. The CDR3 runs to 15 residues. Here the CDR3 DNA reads TGCGCCAGCAGCCAAGAAAGGGGAGGAAGTGAAAAACTGTTTTTT. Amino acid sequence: CASSQERGGSEKLFF.

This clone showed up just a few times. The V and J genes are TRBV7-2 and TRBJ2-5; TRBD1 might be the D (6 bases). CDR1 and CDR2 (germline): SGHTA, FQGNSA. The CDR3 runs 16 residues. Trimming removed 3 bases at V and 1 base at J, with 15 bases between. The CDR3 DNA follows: TGTGCCAGCAGCTTCCGTCCCTGGACAGCCCAAGAGACCCAGTACTTC. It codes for CASSFRPWTAQETQYF.

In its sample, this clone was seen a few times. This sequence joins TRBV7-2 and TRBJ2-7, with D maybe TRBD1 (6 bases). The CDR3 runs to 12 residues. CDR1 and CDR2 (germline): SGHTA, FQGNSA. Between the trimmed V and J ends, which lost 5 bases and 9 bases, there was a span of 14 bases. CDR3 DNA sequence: TGTGCCAGCAGCAATACAGGGCTGTGGCAGTACTTC. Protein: CASSNTGLWQYF. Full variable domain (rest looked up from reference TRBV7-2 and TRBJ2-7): GAGVSQSPSNKVTEKGKDVELRCDPISGHTALYWYRQSLGQGLEFLIYFQGNSAPDKSGLPSDRFSAERTGGSVSTLTIQRTQQEDSAVYLCASSNTGLWQYFGPGTRLTVT.

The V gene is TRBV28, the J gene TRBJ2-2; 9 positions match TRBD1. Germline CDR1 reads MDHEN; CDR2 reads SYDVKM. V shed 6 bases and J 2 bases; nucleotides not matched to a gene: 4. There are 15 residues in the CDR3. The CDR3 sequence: CASRGTGRNTGELFF. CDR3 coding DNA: TGTGCCAGCAGGGGGACAGGGAGAAACACCGGGGAGCTGTTTTTT.

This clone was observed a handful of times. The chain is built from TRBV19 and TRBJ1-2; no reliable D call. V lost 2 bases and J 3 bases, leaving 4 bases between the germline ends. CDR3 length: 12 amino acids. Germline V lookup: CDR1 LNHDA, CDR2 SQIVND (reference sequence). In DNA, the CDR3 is TGTGCCAGTAGTATAAGGGACTATGGCTACACCTTC. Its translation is CASSIRDYGYTF.

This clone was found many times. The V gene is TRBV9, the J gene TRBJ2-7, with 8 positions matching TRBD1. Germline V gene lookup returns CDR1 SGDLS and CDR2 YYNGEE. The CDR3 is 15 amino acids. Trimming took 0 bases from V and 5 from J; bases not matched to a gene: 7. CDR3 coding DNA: TGTGCCAGCAGCGTAGACGTGACAGGGGACCACGAGCAGTACTTC. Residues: CASSVDVTGDHEQYF.

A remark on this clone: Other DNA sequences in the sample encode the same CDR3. CDR3 bases: TGCGCCAGCAGCCAAGACAGAAACTATGGCTACACCTTC. As protein: CASSQDRNYGYTF. This chain links TRBV4-1 with TRBJ1-2; no clear D. This CDR3 is 13 amino acids long. V lost 0 bases and J 2 bases, leaving 4 bases between the germline ends. Looked up from germline, CDR1 is MGHRA and CDR2 is YSYEKL.

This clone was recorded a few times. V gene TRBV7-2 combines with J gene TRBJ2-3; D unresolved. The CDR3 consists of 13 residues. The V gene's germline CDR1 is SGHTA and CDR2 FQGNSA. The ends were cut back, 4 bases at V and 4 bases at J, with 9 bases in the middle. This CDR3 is CASSSLISDTQYF. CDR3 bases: TGTGCCAGCAGCTCGTTGATATCAGATACGCAGTATTTT.

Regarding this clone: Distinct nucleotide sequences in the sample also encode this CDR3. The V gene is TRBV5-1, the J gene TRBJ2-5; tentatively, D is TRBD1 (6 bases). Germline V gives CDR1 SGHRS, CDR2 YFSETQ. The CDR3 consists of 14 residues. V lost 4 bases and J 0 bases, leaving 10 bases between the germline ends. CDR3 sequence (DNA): TGCGCCAGCAGCCCAGGACAGAACCAAGAGACCCAGTACTTC. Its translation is CASSPGQNQETQYF.

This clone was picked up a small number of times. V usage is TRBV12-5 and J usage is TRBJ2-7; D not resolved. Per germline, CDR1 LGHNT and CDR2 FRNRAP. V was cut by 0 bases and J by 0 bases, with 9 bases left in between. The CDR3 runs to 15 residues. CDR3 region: CASGLVNKNSYEQYF. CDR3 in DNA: TGTGCTAGTGGTTTGGTAAACAAGAACTCCTACGAGCAGTACTTC.

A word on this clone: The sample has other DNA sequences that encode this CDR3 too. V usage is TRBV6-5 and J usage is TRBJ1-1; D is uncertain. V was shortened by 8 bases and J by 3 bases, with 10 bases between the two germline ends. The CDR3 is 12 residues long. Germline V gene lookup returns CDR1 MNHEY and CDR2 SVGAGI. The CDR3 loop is CASSSVDTEAFF. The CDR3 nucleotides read TGTGCCAGCTCGTCAGTGGACACTGAAGCTTTCTTT.

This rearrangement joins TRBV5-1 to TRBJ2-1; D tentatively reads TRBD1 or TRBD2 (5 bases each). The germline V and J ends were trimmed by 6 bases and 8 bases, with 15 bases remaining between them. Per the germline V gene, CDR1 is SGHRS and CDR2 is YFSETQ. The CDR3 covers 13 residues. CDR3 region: CASNSGARDEQFF. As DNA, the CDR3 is TGCGCCAGCAACTCTGGGGCGCGGGATGAGCAGTTCTTC.

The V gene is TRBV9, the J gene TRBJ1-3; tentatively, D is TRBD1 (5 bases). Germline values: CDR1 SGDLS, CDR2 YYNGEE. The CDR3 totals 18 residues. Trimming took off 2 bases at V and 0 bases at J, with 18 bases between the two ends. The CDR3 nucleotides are TGTGCCAGCAGCGTTTCCCCCCTTCTTGGGGCCTCTGGAAACACCATATATTTT. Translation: CASSVSPLLGASGNTIYF.

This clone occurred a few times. This CDR3 reads CASRAGNYEQYF. CDR3 DNA sequence: TGTGCCAGCAGGGCAGGAAATTACGAGCAGTACTTC. The rearrangement links TRBV7-8 to TRBJ2-7, with D hard to call. Trimming took 6 bases from V and 4 from J, leaving 10 bases between them. Germline loops: CDR1 SGHVS, CDR2 FQNEAQ. This CDR3 spans 12 amino acids.

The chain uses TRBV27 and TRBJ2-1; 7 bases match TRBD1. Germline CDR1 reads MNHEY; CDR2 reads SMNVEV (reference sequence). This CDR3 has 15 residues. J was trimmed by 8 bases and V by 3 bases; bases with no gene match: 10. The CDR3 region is CASSFLTGKGHEQFF. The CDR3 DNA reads TGTGCCAGCAGTTTCCTGACAGGGAAGGGTCATGAGCAGTTCTTC.

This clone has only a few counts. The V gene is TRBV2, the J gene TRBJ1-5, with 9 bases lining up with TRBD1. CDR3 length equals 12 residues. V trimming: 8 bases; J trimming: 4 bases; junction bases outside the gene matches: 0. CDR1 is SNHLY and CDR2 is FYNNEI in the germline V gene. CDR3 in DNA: TGTGCCAGCGGGACAGGGAATCAGCCCCAGCATTTT. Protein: CASGTGNQPQHF.

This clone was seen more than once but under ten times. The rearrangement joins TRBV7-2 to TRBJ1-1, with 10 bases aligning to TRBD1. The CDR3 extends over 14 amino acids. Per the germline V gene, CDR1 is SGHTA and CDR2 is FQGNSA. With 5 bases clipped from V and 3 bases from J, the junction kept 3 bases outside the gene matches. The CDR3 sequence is CASSTGTGDTEAFF. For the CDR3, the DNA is TGTGCCAGCAGCACGGGGACAGGGGACACTGAAGCTTTCTTT.